This T cell receptor (beta chain) was sequenced during a study of neurological immune-mediated disorders. Study results and limitations: HTLV-1-associated myelopathy had the most TCR clonal expansion, and multiple sclerosis had the least, less than healthy controls.

Each TCR transcript was tagged with a 10-nucleotide random UMI during 5'RACE. TCRdb fed the 5' RACE reads into MiXCR, producing one record per CDR3 protein. Here the sample spans about 20,000 distinct CDR3 sequences, about 2.6% being singletons. Looked up from germline, CDR1 is DFQATT and CDR2 is SNEGSKA (reference sequence). The length of the CDR3 is 18 residues. After removal of 2 bases from V and 5 bases from J, the junction contained 12 bases not matched to a gene. Unsorted libraries were generated from 2 million PBMCs. These cells had been stored in RNAlater at -80 C. By its share, this clonotype is medium-sized. Its matching antigen is unknown.

This TCR was recovered from a woman between 18 and 30 years old with multiple sclerosis. The sequencing sample was made of PBMCs. The rearrangement uses TRBV20-1 and TRBJ2-3, with 14 bases aligning to TRBD2. CDR3 sequence (DNA): TGCAGTGCTAGAATTGGGCTTTTCGGACTAGCGGGAGGAGATACGCAGTATTTT. Translated: CSARIGLFGLAGGDTQYF.